These 21 T cell receptor beta chains originate from one sample sequenced in a study of cytomegalovirus exposure and HLA in healthy donors. The PCR made use of 60 Vbeta and 13 Jbeta primers. Assay: immunoSEQ multiplex PCR; the TCRdb copy retains only in-frame clones and omits some. The sample lists over 250,000 clones, around 66% occurring once. The specimen sequenced was PBMCs. These TCRs come from a female donor in good health and CMV-seronegative.

The chain employs TRBV6-5 and TRBJ2-7; TRBD2 might be the D (5 bases). The CDR3 has 14 residues. Deletions cut 4 bases from V and 0 bases from J, with 10 bases between. Per germline, CDR1 MNHEY and CDR2 SVGAGI. This chain's CDR3 is CASSWERSSYEQYF. DNA of the CDR3: TGTGCCAGCAGTTGGGAGAGGAGCTCCTACGAGCAGTACTTC.

The chain uses TRBV2 and TRBJ2-7, with TRBD2 identical over 11 bases. Germline V gives CDR1 SNHLY, CDR2 FYNNEI. J lost 9 bases, V lost 7 bases, and 11 bases had no gene match. The CDR3 covers 14 residues. CDR3 loop: CASTLAGGPSGQYF. CDR3 DNA sequence: TGTGCCAGCACATTAGCGGGAGGGCCGTCCGGGCAGTACTTC.

CDR3 amino acids: CASTEQLQETQYF. In DNA form, the CDR3 reads TGTGCCAGCACCGAGCAACTCCAAGAGACCCAGTACTTC. The genes are TRBV7-9 and TRBJ2-5, with D unclear. V lost 7 bases to trimming and J lost 1 base, with 10 bases between them. CDR3 length equals 13 residues. The germline CDR1 and CDR2 sequences are SEHNR and FQNEAQ (reference sequence). The whole variable domain, remainder taken from reference TRBV7-9 and TRBJ2-5, is DTGVSQNPRHKITKRGQNVTFRCDPISEHNRLYWYRQTLGQGPEFLTYFQNEAQLEKSRLLSDRFSAERPKGSFSTLEIQRTEQGDSAMYLCASTEQLQETQYFGPGTRLLVL.

V is TRBV6-5 and J is TRBJ1-1; no clear D gene. The CDR3 spans 15 residues. Trimming took 5 bases from V and 2 from J, leaving 15 bases between them. Germline V CDR1 and CDR2: MNHEY, SVGAGI. The CDR3 DNA reads as TGTGCCAGCAGTAGACTATACGGTATAAACACTGAAGCTTTCTTT. It is translated as CASSRLYGINTEAFF.

The J gene is TRBJ1-5, the V gene TRBV6-6; 11 nucleotides line up with TRBD1. The CDR3 sequence is 16 residues long. The junction had 2 bases not matched to a gene; V was cut back by 4 bases and J by 0 bases. Germline V gene data show CDR1 as MNHNY and CDR2 as SVGAGI (reference sequence). CDR3 DNA: TGTGCCAGCAGTTGGGACAGGGGGATTAGCAATCAGCCCCAGCATTTT. Encoded protein: CASSWDRGISNQPQHF.

The J gene is TRBJ2-7, the V gene TRBV10-2; 16 nucleotides match TRBD2. This CDR3 is built from 17 residues. CDR1 and CDR2 from the germline V gene are WSHSY and SAAADI. With 7 bases clipped from V and 3 bases from J, the junction kept 9 bases outside the gene matches. The CDR3 DNA reads as TGCGCCAGCACTACCGGGACTAGCGGGAGGGAAGTCTACGAGCAGTACTTC. Encoded protein: CASTTGTSGREVYEQYF.

The table lists this clone with a few counts. The gene calls are TRBV6-1 and TRBJ2-1, with TRBD2 identical over 7 bases. From germline, CDR1 is MNHNS and CDR2 SASEGT. The CDR3 is 16 residues long. V lost 3 bases to trimming and J lost 4 bases; unmatched junction nucleotides: 9. The CDR3 protein is CASSDFGHSGYNEQFF. Written as DNA, the CDR3 is TGTGCCAGCAGTGATTTTGGGCATAGCGGGTACAATGAGCAGTTCTTC.

Worth noting for this clone: A read error may account for a junction end that differs from germline. The same CDR3 arises from other DNA sequences in this sample as well. The chain joins TRBV7-9 to TRBJ2-7, with D tentatively TRBD2 (6 bases). The germline V gene has CDR1 SEHNR and CDR2 FQNEAQ (reference sequence). The CDR3 sequence is 14 residues long. CDR3 region: CSSSPSGSGYEQYF. The CDR3 bases are TGTTCCAGCAGCCCAAGCGGGTCGGGCTACGAGCAGTACTTC.

The genes are TRBV11-1 and TRBJ2-3; TRBD2 is a possible D gene (6 bases). This CDR3 region has 15 residues. Germline V lookup: CDR1 SGHAT, CDR2 FQDESV (reference sequence). Trimming removed 6 bases from V and 12 bases from J, with 25 bases in between. The chain's CDR3 is CASSFAFTGVIRQYF. The CDR3, as DNA: TGTGCCAGCAGTTTCGCCTTTACGGGGGTTATACGCCAGTATTTT.

This clone was seen a single time. The chain has TRBV25-1 and TRBJ2-1, with D perhaps matching TRBD2 (6 bases). CDR1 and CDR2 (germline): MGHDK, SYGVNS. The length of the CDR3 is 15 residues. Trimming took off 8 bases at V and 4 bases at J, with 18 bases between the two ends. This CDR3 is CASSPGSGLYNEQFF. CDR3 nucleotide sequence: TGTGCCAGCTCTCCGGGGAGCGGACTATACAATGAGCAGTTCTTC.

V is TRBV27 and J is TRBJ2-5; 11 bases fit TRBD1. The CDR3 length is 14 residues. Germline V gene sequence: CDR1 MNHEY, CDR2 SMNVEV (reference sequence). Trimming took 6 bases from V and 1 from J; bases not matched to a gene: 1. Written as DNA, the CDR3 is TGTGCCAGCAGGGGGACAGGGGGCCAAGAGACCCAGTACTTC. Translated, it gives CASRGTGGQETQYF.

The chain couples TRBV6-6 to TRBJ2-1; 7 positions match TRBD2. J lost 8 bases, V lost 5 bases, and 6 bases had no gene match. CDR1 is MNHNY, CDR2 SVGAGI, per germline (reference sequence). The CDR3 runs 13 residues. The CDR3, as DNA: TGTGCCAGCAGTCCCCTTGGGGGGGATGAGCAGTTCTTC. It codes for CASSPLGGDEQFF.

The chain employs TRBV5-4 and TRBJ2-1; 11 positions match TRBD2. The CDR3 consists of 18 residues. CDR1 and CDR2 from the germline V gene are SGHNT and YYREEE (reference sequence). J was trimmed by 0 bases and V by 0 bases; bases with no gene match: 5. CDR3 residues: CASSLGGLAVSSYNEQFF. The CDR3 region has the DNA TGTGCCAGCAGCTTGGGGGGACTAGCGGTCAGCTCCTACAATGAGCAGTTCTTC.

The CDR3 region has the DNA TGTGCCAGCAGTTTAGGGAGCTACTACACTGAAGCTTTCTTT. Translated, it gives CASSLGSYYTEAFF. This rearrangement joins TRBV6-5 to TRBJ1-1; D call uncertain. Trimming took off 4 bases at V and 3 bases at J, with 12 bases between the two ends. CDR3 length: 14 residues. Germline V gives CDR1 MNHEY, CDR2 SVGAGI.

V usage is TRBV7-2 and J usage is TRBJ2-3; 11 nucleotides line up with TRBD2. Germline CDR1 is SGHTA and CDR2 is FQGNSA. The CDR3 is 16 residues long. Trimming cost V 3 bases and J 6 bases; bases outside gene matches: 8. The CDR3 nucleotides are TGTGCCAGCAGCTTTGGTAGCGGGAGGGCTGGGGATACGCAGTATTTT. Translated, it gives CASSFGSGRAGDTQYF.

The V gene is TRBV11-3, the J gene TRBJ2-6, with D maybe TRBD2 (5 bases). The V gene's germline CDR1 is SGHNT and CDR2 YENEEA. The CDR3 sequence is 17 residues long. The V gene lost 2 bases and the J gene lost 0 bases, with 11 bases spanning the gap. The CDR3 sequence is CASSLRPGSSGANVLTF. In DNA form, the CDR3 reads TGTGCCAGCAGCTTAAGGCCGGGGAGCTCTGGGGCCAACGTCCTGACTTTC. The full variable domain, its missing parts supplied by reference TRBV11-3 and TRBJ2-6, is EAGVVQSPRYKIIEKKQPVAFWCNPISGHNTLYWYLQNLGQGPELLIRYENEEAVDDSQLPKDRFSAERLKGVDSTLKIQPAELGDSAVYLCASSLRPGSSGANVLTFGAGSRLTVL.

This sequence joins TRBV18 and TRBJ2-7; a weak D match, TRBD2 (6 bases). The CDR3 is 14 amino acids. Germline V gene data show CDR1 as KGHSH and CDR2 as LQKENI. Deletions cut 3 bases from V and 0 bases from J, with 9 bases between. The CDR3 region has the DNA TGTGCCAGCTCACCCCGGGACTTCTCCTACGAGCAGTACTTC. Its protein product is CASSPRDFSYEQYF.

The genes are TRBV28 and TRBJ1-5; D possibly corresponds to TRBD1 (6 bases). Trimming took 7 bases from V and 4 from J, leaving 14 bases between them. Germline loops: CDR1 MDHEN, CDR2 SYDVKM. This CDR3 has 14 amino acids. CDR3 bases: TGTGCCAGCAACATACAGGGTTCTAATCAGCCCCAGCATTTT. Protein sequence: CASNIQGSNQPQHF.

The gene calls are TRBV5-8 and TRBJ2-5; D perhaps matches TRBD1 (5 bases). The CDR3 contains 16 residues. Trimming left V 2 bases short and J 0 bases short, with 14 bases between. The germline gives CDR1 SGHTS, CDR2 YDEGEE. CDR3 coding DNA: TGTGCCAGCAGCTTAGCCCGGACAACGTACCAAGAGACCCAGTACTTC. Translated: CASSLARTTYQETQYF.

In this sample, this clone turned up a few times. The gene calls are TRBV28 and TRBJ2-7, with TRBD1 matching 9 bases. V lost 2 bases to trimming and J lost 5 bases; unmatched junction nucleotides: 7. The CDR3 extends over 15 amino acids. Germline CDR1 MDHEN, CDR2 SYDVKM. CDR3 DNA sequence: TGTGCCAGCAGTTTAAGGAGACAGGGGGTCAACGAGCAGTACTTC. This translates into CASSLRRQGVNEQYF.

The V gene is TRBV7-2, the J gene TRBJ2-5, with D hard to call. Germline CDR1 reads SGHTA; CDR2 reads FQGNSA. The CDR3 contains 13 residues. V lost 5 bases and J 5 bases, leaving 12 bases between the germline ends. CDR3 nucleotides: TGTGCCAGCAGCGACGACTGGTTGGAGACCCAGTACTTC. Encoded protein: CASSDDWLETQYF.